These 29 T cell receptor beta chains were sequenced from one sample in a study of OX40 agonist ivuxolimab in advanced cancers. Some clones are missing from TCRdb's copy, which holds only in-frame ones; the method was immunoSEQ multiplex PCR. The table has some 42,000 clones, 85% to 90% seen once; the top ten hold roughly 4.5%. The specimen was CD4+ or CD8+ T cells sorted from blood, collected in a trial of the OX40 agonist ivuxolimab. These receptors were obtained from an adult with an advanced solid tumor such as melanoma, head and neck, liver or kidney cancer.

V is TRBV11-1 and J is TRBJ2-7, with 10 positions matching TRBD2. CDR1 and CDR2 from the germline V gene are SGHAT and FQDESV (reference sequence). Germline trimming cut 5 bases from V and 5 bases from J; bases unmatched to any gene: 3. CDR3 length: 13 residues. For the CDR3, the DNA is TGTGCCAGCAGCACTAGCGGGACCCACGAGCAGTACTTC. This gives the protein CASSTSGTHEQYF.

The chain has TRBV7-9 and TRBJ2-5; D is possibly TRBD1 or TRBD2 (6 bases each). The CDR3 sequence is 16 residues long. Germline V gene data show CDR1 as SEHNR and CDR2 as FQNEAQ (reference sequence). The V gene lost 5 bases and the J gene lost 1 base, with 17 bases spanning the gap. The CDR3 DNA follows: TGTGCCAGCAGCATTCGCCCGGGGGCTGCCCAAGAGACCCAGTACTTC. Translation: CASSIRPGAAQETQYF.

This chain uses TRBV7-2 with TRBJ1-4, with D hard to call. With 2 bases removed from V and 6 bases from J, the gap between germline ends came to 16 bases. The CDR3 loop spans 16 amino acids. Germline V gives CDR1 SGHTA, CDR2 FQGNSA. The DNA of the CDR3 is TGTGCCAGCAGCTTAAGACGGACGGAAGGCGATGAAAAACTGTTTTTT. Amino acids: CASSLRRTEGDEKLFF.

The chain links TRBV27 to TRBJ2-7; D call uncertain. The germline gives CDR1 MNHEY, CDR2 SMNVEV (reference sequence). Deletions cut 4 bases from V and 1 base from J, with 17 bases between. The CDR3 length is 16 residues. CDR3 loop: CASSSYPRTDSYEQYF. CDR3 in DNA: TGTGCCAGCAGTTCCTACCCGCGGACGGATTCCTACGAGCAGTACTTC.

The V gene is TRBV28, the J gene TRBJ2-7; 8 nucleotides agree with TRBD1. V lost 2 bases and J lost 2; bases outside the gene matches: 5. This CDR3 comprises 15 residues. From germline, CDR1 is MDHEN and CDR2 SYDVKM. CDR3 protein: CASSLPGTGTYEQYF. The CDR3 DNA sequence: TGTGCCAGCAGTTTACCCGGGACAGGTACCTACGAGCAGTACTTC.

The chain combines TRBV30 with TRBJ2-3; the D is unclear. CDR3 size: 12 residues. CDR1 is GTSNPN, CDR2 SVGIG, per germline (reference sequence). The V and J ends lost 2 bases and 4 bases respectively, with 7 bases between them. The CDR3 bases are TGTGCCTGGAGTCCAATAGCAGATACGCAGTATTTT. Translated: CAWSPIADTQYF. Complete variable domain (other parts from reference TRBV30 and TRBJ2-3): SQTIHQWPATLVQPVGSPLSLECTVEGTSNPNLYWYRQAAGRGLQLLFYSVGIGQISSEVPQNLSASRPQDRQFILSSKKLLLSDSGFYLCAWSPIADTQYFGPGTRLTVL.

The chain carries TRBV5-1 and TRBJ2-1; 9 bases map to TRBD1. This CDR3 region has 15 residues. Germline values: CDR1 SGHRS, CDR2 YFSETQ. V was clipped by 5 bases and J by 10 bases; unmatched bases: 13. The CDR3 region has the DNA TGCGCCAGCAGAACAGGGAGGGACAGGGAGCGGGAGCAGTTCTTC. Amino acids: CASRTGRDREREQFF.

The V gene is TRBV4-2, the J gene TRBJ2-7; 9 positions match TRBD2. Losses at the gene ends were 2 bases for V and 3 bases for J; bases not matched to a gene: 17. The CDR3 has 19 amino acids. CDR1 and CDR2 (germline): LGHNA, YNFKEQ. CDR3 region: CASSQSRGLRGGPGYEQYF. DNA of the CDR3: TGTGCCAGCAGCCAATCTCGGGGACTGCGGGGGGGTCCCGGCTACGAGCAGTACTTC.

V is TRBV7-2 and J is TRBJ2-3; D is unresolved. Trimming left V 2 bases short and J 1 base short, with 13 bases between. The germline gives CDR1 SGHTA, CDR2 FQGNSA. The CDR3 totals 16 residues. The CDR3 DNA follows: TGTGCCAGCAGCTTATTGAACAGCTTGGGCACAGATACGCAGTATTTT. It is translated as CASSLLNSLGTDTQYF.

The rearrangement uses TRBV28 and TRBJ2-7, with D unclear. The germline V and J ends were trimmed by 7 bases and 3 bases, with 13 bases remaining between them. CDR3 size: 13 residues. Germline V gene lookup returns CDR1 MDHEN and CDR2 SYDVKM. CDR3 coding DNA: TGTGCCAGCACCCTGGTTGGGTACTACGAGCAGTACTTC. Translated: CASTLVGYYEQYF.

The chain uses TRBV7-2 and TRBJ2-5, with 11 nucleotides matching TRBD2. The J call is in doubt because the DNA end fits TRBJ2-7 better. Germline assignment: CDR1 SGHTA and CDR2 FQGNSA. This CDR3 has 16 residues. Written as DNA, the CDR3 is TGTGCCAGCAACGGACTAGCGGGCCAATATCCCTACGAGCAGTACTTC. Protein product: CASNGLAGQYPYEQYF.

This chain uses TRBV28 with TRBJ1-1, with 7 bases identical to TRBD1. Trimming took 8 bases from V and 3 from J; bases not matched to a gene: 15. CDR1 is MDHEN and CDR2 is SYDVKM in the germline V gene. The length of the CDR3 is 16 residues. The CDR3 reads CASGLPSGQSDTEAFF. DNA of the CDR3: TGTGCCAGCGGACTTCCATCGGGACAGAGCGACACTGAAGCTTTCTTT.

The chain links TRBV12-5 to TRBJ1-2; no reliable D call. Germline V gene sequence: CDR1 LGHNT, CDR2 FRNRAP. V dropped 7 bases and J dropped 8 bases, with 17 bases sitting between them. The CDR3 length is 13 residues. The CDR3 protein is CASVGPYIRGYTF. CDR3 sequence (DNA): TGTGCTAGTGTAGGCCCATACATACGGGGCTACACCTTC.

The chain employs TRBV19 and TRBJ2-7, with 7 positions matching TRBD2. Germline V gene data show CDR1 as LNHDA and CDR2 as SQIVND (reference sequence). This CDR3 region has 15 residues. V was pared by 7 bases and J by 4 bases, with 13 bases of the junction left unmatched. The CDR3 sequence: CASTLRASGDYEQYF. The CDR3, as DNA: TGTGCCAGTACCCTCCGGGCTAGCGGAGATTACGAGCAGTACTTC.

The CDR3 here is CASSLEGLARDTQYF. The CDR3 DNA is TGCGCCAGCAGCTTGGAAGGACTAGCTAGAGATACGCAGTATTTT. The chain is built from TRBV5-1 and TRBJ2-3, with 8 bases aligning to TRBD2. V trimming: 0 bases; J trimming: 5 bases; junction bases outside the gene matches: 5. Germline CDR1 reads SGHRS; CDR2 reads YFSETQ. The CDR3 loop spans 15 amino acids.

The chain employs TRBV30 and TRBJ1-1, with 9 nucleotides matching TRBD1. In germline, CDR1 is GTSNPN, CDR2 SVGIG (reference sequence). The length of the CDR3 is 15 residues. V lost 2 bases, J lost 4 bases, and 8 bases stayed unmatched. The CDR3 loop is CAWSTGQGLSTEAFF. As DNA, the CDR3 is TGTGCCTGGAGTACCGGACAGGGGCTGAGCACTGAAGCTTTCTTT. Supplemented by reference TRBV30 and TRBJ1-1, the full variable domain reads SQTIHQWPATLVQPVGSPLSLECTVEGTSNPNLYWYRQAAGRGLQLLFYSVGIGQISSEVPQNLSASRPQDRQFILSSKKLLLSDSGFYLCAWSTGQGLSTEAFFGQGTRLTVV.

The V and J genes are TRBV7-9 and TRBJ2-1, with D uncertain. With 2 bases removed from V and 10 bases from J, the gap between germline ends came to 6 bases. Germline assignment: CDR1 SEHNR and CDR2 FQNEAQ (reference sequence). CDR3 length: 11 amino acids. The CDR3 nucleotides are TGTGCCAGCAGCTTAATTGCCGAGCAGTTCTTC. The encoded protein is CASSLIAEQFF.

The rearrangement joins TRBV7-2 to TRBJ1-2; no clear D gene. CDR3 length equals 13 residues. Germline assignment: CDR1 SGHTA and CDR2 FQGNSA. Trimming pared 5 bases from V and 4 bases from J, leaving 11 bases between. Written as DNA, the CDR3 is TGTGCCAGCAGCCCTCTAAGGCCCTATGGCTACACCTTC. It encodes CASSPLRPYGYTF.

The J gene is TRBJ1-1, the V gene TRBV29-1; unclear D gene. Germline values: CDR1 SQVTM, CDR2 ANQGSEA. Trimming took off 2 bases at V and 4 bases at J, with 14 bases between the two ends. The length of the CDR3 is 14 residues. The CDR3 DNA reads TGCAGCGTTGAATTGACACCCTCGGGCACTGAAGCTTTCTTT. It is translated as CSVELTPSGTEAFF.

The gene calls are TRBV9 and TRBJ1-1; no firm D call. The CDR3 runs to 16 residues. The V end was cut by 0 bases, the J end by 1 base, with 13 bases between. The germline CDR1 and CDR2 sequences are SGDLS and YYNGEE. The chain's CDR3 is CASSVVDSTANTEAFF. In DNA, the CDR3 is TGTGCCAGCAGCGTAGTGGATTCGACGGCGAACACTGAAGCTTTCTTT.

The chain employs TRBV19 and TRBJ1-5, with 8 positions matching TRBD1. This CDR3 contains 16 residues. Germline trimming cut 4 bases from V and 4 bases from J; bases unmatched to any gene: 9. CDR1 LNHDA and CDR2 SQIVND come from the germline V gene (reference sequence). For the CDR3, the DNA is TGTGCCAGTAGTAACACTAGGACAGGGACTAATCAGCCCCAGCATTTT. Protein sequence: CASSNTRTGTNQPQHF.

The chain recombines TRBV11-2 with TRBJ2-2; D is uncertain. The V and J ends lost 6 bases and 1 base respectively, with 12 bases between them. This CDR3 contains 15 residues. Germline CDR1 and CDR2: SGHAT and FQNNGV. This CDR3 reads CASRPIIRNTGELFF. Here the CDR3 DNA reads TGTGCCAGCAGACCAATCATCAGGAACACCGGGGAGCTGTTTTTT.

The CDR3 loop reads CASSRRLAGSETQYF. In nucleotides, the CDR3 is TGTGCCAGCAGCCGCCGGCTAGCGGGTAGCGAGACCCAGTACTTC. This chain connects TRBV7-9 to TRBJ2-5, with TRBD2 matching over 8 bases. Germline V gene lookup returns CDR1 SEHNR and CDR2 FQNEAQ (reference sequence). The length of the CDR3 is 15 residues. The trim removed 5 bases at V and 5 bases at J, leaving 10 bases unmatched.

This clone showed up just once. This chain connects TRBV30 to TRBJ1-5; D is uncertain. This CDR3 is 13 amino acids long. The V gene's germline CDR1 is GTSNPN and CDR2 SVGIG (reference sequence). The V end lost 0 bases, the J end lost 2 bases, and 5 bases lay between the germline ends. The CDR3 loop is CAWSVQGNQPQHF. CDR3 DNA sequence: TGTGCCTGGAGTGTGCAGGGCAATCAGCCCCAGCATTTT. Full variable domain (missing parts from reference TRBV30 and TRBJ1-5): SQTIHQWPATLVQPVGSPLSLECTVEGTSNPNLYWYRQAAGRGLQLLFYSVGIGQISSEVPQNLSASRPQDRQFILSSKKLLLSDSGFYLCAWSVQGNQPQHFGDGTRLSIL.

As DNA, the CDR3 is TGTGCCAGCAGCCGGAATAGCGGGTCAGAGACCCAGTACTTC. It encodes CASSRNSGSETQYF. This sequence joins TRBV7-2 and TRBJ2-5; TRBD2 matches 7 bases. Unmatched junction bases numbered 7, after V lost 5 bases and J lost 4 bases. Germline CDR1 SGHTA, CDR2 FQGNSA. The CDR3 runs to 14 residues.

A single count supports this clone. The CDR3 spells CSVELDRDTEAFF. As DNA, the CDR3 is TGCAGCGTTGAACTCGACAGGGACACTGAAGCTTTCTTT. The chain has TRBV29-1 and TRBJ1-1; 7 bases map to TRBD1. This CDR3 has 13 residues. The germline gives CDR1 SQVTM, CDR2 ANQGSEA. V lost 2 bases, J lost 3 bases, and 3 bases stayed unmatched.

The rearrangement joins TRBV15 to TRBJ2-1; possible D gene TRBD1, 6 bases. CDR3 length equals 16 residues. CDR1 and CDR2 from the germline V gene are LNHNV and YYDKDF (reference sequence). The V and J ends lost 4 bases and 5 bases respectively, with 18 bases between them. The CDR3 reads CATSKRGGQWDNEQFF. The CDR3 DNA follows: TGTGCCACCAGCAAGCGAGGAGGACAGTGGGACAATGAGCAGTTCTTC.

The chain carries TRBV6-1 and TRBJ1-4; no reliable D call. The germline V gene has CDR1 MNHNS and CDR2 SASEGT. Trimming cost V 6 bases and J 4 bases, with 15 bases left between them. This CDR3 has 15 residues. The CDR3 here is CASRDGRLLNEKLFF. The CDR3 nucleotides are TGTGCCAGCAGGGACGGGCGGCTCCTTAATGAAAAACTGTTTTTT.

This clone was recorded only once. V is TRBV27 and J is TRBJ1-2; 8 bases fit TRBD1. Germline V CDR1 and CDR2: MNHEY, SMNVEV (reference sequence). After removal of 8 bases from V and 2 bases from J, the junction contained 7 bases not matched to a gene. There are 14 residues in the CDR3. DNA for the CDR3: TGTGCCAGCTCCTCCCGACAGGGGAACTATGGCTACACCTTC. This encodes CASSSRQGNYGYTF.